A single sample gave rise to the 12 T cell receptor beta chains below, sequenced in a study of control samples from healthy donors and cancer patients. TCRdb's copy holds only in-frame clones and misses some; the assay was immunoSEQ multiplex PCR. This table has roughly 100,000 clones, approximately 92% appearing once. The sequenced material came from blood. Receptors were obtained from a human donor in good health. The donor label of this sample is uncertain.

The chain joins TRBV7-6 to TRBJ2-2, with TRBD1 matching 8 bases. Trimming at V came to 5 bases and at J to 2 bases, leaving 4 bases not matched to a gene. Per the germline V gene, CDR1 is SGHVS and CDR2 is FNYEAQ. The CDR3 totals 15 residues. This CDR3 reads CASSETGANTGELFF. DNA for the CDR3: TGTGCCAGCAGCGAGACAGGGGCCAACACCGGGGAGCTGTTTTTT.

This clone was observed a single time. The chain is built from TRBV5-1 and TRBJ2-5, with TRBD1 identical over 10 bases. The CDR3 is 15 amino acids. Per germline, CDR1 SGHRS and CDR2 YFSETQ. V lost 4 bases, J lost 0 bases, and 3 bases stayed unmatched. CDR3 amino acids: CASSTGTGDQETQYF. In nucleotides, the CDR3 is TGCGCCAGCAGCACCGGGACAGGGGACCAAGAGACCCAGTACTTC.

The chain recombines TRBV2 with TRBJ1-4; tentatively, D is TRBD1 (6 bases). Trimming left V 6 bases short and J 4 bases short, with 15 bases between. The V gene's germline CDR1 is SNHLY and CDR2 FYNNEI. This CDR3 comprises 15 residues. The CDR3 bases are TGTGCCAGCAGGCGCACGGGGGCCATTAATGAAAAACTGTTTTTT. Translation: CASRRTGAINEKLFF. The complete variable domain, with remaining parts taken from reference TRBV2 and TRBJ1-4, reads EPEVTQTPSHQVTQMGQEVILRCVPISNHLYFYWYRQILGQKVEFLVSFYNNEISEKSEIFDDQFSVERPDGSNFTLKIRSTKLEDSAMYFCASRRTGAINEKLFFGSGTQLSVL.

The chain joins TRBV28 to TRBJ2-5, with 7 bases matching TRBD2. Germline V gene sequence: CDR1 MDHEN, CDR2 SYDVKM. With 5 bases clipped from V and 0 bases from J, the junction kept 12 bases outside the gene matches. The CDR3 is 17 residues long. This CDR3 reads CASSLSRLAQYQETQYF. The CDR3 DNA sequence: TGTGCCAGCAGTCTGTCCCGACTAGCCCAGTACCAAGAGACCCAGTACTTC.

V usage is TRBV14 and J usage is TRBJ1-6; no clear D. Germline loops: CDR1 SGHDN, CDR2 FVKESK. The CDR3 is 13 amino acids. The V and J ends lost 0 bases and 9 bases respectively, with 6 bases between them. In DNA form, the CDR3 reads TGTGCCAGCAGCCAAGAGACCGGTTCACCCCTCCACTTT. It is translated as CASSQETGSPLHF.

The chain recombines TRBV19 with TRBJ2-3; 11 bases are a match to TRBD2. Germline CDR1 is LNHDA and CDR2 is SQIVND (reference sequence). J lost 0 bases, V lost 8 bases, and 4 bases had no gene match. This CDR3 is built from 15 residues. In DNA form, the CDR3 reads TGTGCCAGTGGGGGACTAGCGGTGAGCACAGATACGCAGTATTTT. Translating gives CASGGLAVSTDTQYF.

This clone has a single count. The chain carries TRBV15 and TRBJ2-5; 9 positions agree with TRBD2. The germline gives CDR1 LNHNV, CDR2 YYDKDF (reference sequence). The V and J ends lost 1 base and 3 bases, in that order; junction bases with no gene match: 3. The CDR3 loop spans 15 amino acids. CDR3 residues: CATSRGASGEETQYF. In nucleotides, the CDR3 is TGTGCCACCAGCAGAGGTGCTAGCGGGGAAGAGACCCAGTACTTC.

The chain employs TRBV6-6 and TRBJ2-7; D tentatively fits TRBD1 or TRBD2 (5 bases each). The germline V and J ends were trimmed by 6 bases and 2 bases, with 17 bases remaining between them. The germline CDR1 and CDR2 sequences are MNHNY and SVGAGI (reference sequence). CDR3 length: 15 residues. The CDR3 reads CASSPVSGLAYEQYF. The CDR3 DNA follows: TGTGCCAGCAGCCCTGTGTCGGGGCTCGCCTACGAGCAGTACTTC.

The chain links TRBV5-1 to TRBJ2-5; 12 nucleotides agree with TRBD2. Germline CDR1 is SGHRS and CDR2 is YFSETQ. J gave up 7 bases and V 3 bases, and 10 bases lay outside the gene matches. The CDR3 length is 16 residues. CDR3 sequence reads: CASSSITSGGLGTQYF. The CDR3 nucleotides read TGCGCCAGCAGCTCAATTACTAGCGGGGGGCTCGGGACCCAGTACTTC.

The chain employs TRBV19 and TRBJ2-4, with D possibly called TRBD1 or TRBD2 (6 bases each). The length of the CDR3 is 15 residues. Germline CDR1 and CDR2: LNHDA and SQIVND (reference sequence). V lost 6 bases and J lost 5, with 17 bases in between. The CDR3 sequence: CASRKGAGEENIQYF. CDR3 bases: TGTGCCAGTAGGAAAGGAGCAGGGGAGGAAAACATTCAGTACTTC. Supplemented by reference TRBV19 and TRBJ2-4, the full variable domain reads DGGITQSPKYLFRKEGQNVTLSCEQNLNHDAMYWYRQDPGQGLRLIYYSQIVNDFQKGDIAEGYSVSREKKESFPLTVTSAQKNPTAFYLCASRKGAGEENIQYFGAGTRLSVL.

The sample holds one count of this clone. The chain combines TRBV24-1 with TRBJ2-2; possible D gene TRBD1, 6 bases. CDR1 and CDR2 from the germline V gene are KGHDR and SFDVKD. Trimming shortened V by 4 bases and J by 7 bases, and 18 bases separated the two germline ends. The CDR3 runs 16 residues. Here the CDR3 reads CATSDPITGTGGELFF. CDR3 DNA: TGTGCCACCAGTGACCCGATTACAGGGACCGGCGGGGAGCTGTTTTTT.

J is TRBJ2-7 and V is TRBV27; D is perhaps TRBD1 (6 bases). This CDR3 region has 14 residues. Germline V gene data show CDR1 as MNHEY and CDR2 as SMNVEV (reference sequence). V lost 10 bases and J lost 0, with 16 bases in between. CDR3 bases: TGTGCCACCAGGGTTACAGGGCTCTCCTACGAGCAGTACTTC. Translating gives CATRVTGLSYEQYF.